This TCR beta chain was profiled in a study of blood T cell repertoires in COVID-19. Across the study: The United States, Italy and Spain supplied acute and convalescent COVID-19 samples. Sources were T cells, B-cell-depleted T cells, or PBMCs; the material itself was cDNA or gDNA.

As originally analysed: The authors estimated nucleated cell counts from reference gene primer amplification. Repertoires were generated with immunoSEQ multiplex PCR, while TCRdb's copy carries only in-frame clones and drops some. V and J calls and clone size are as listed in that table; D and trimming were resolved from the DNA. The data contain 45,000 or so clones, 70% to 90% of them seen just once; the ten biggest clones take up 13% to 15%. J was trimmed by 4 bases and V by 4 bases; bases with no gene match: 9. This CDR3 is 16 amino acids long. CDR1 is MNHEY, CDR2 SVGEGT, per germline. The sample taken for sequencing was peripheral blood. The source of this sequence is a human donor in a cohort sampled during active COVID-19. V usage is TRBV6-2 or TRBV6-3 and J usage is TRBJ2-7, with TRBD2 identical over 11 bases. The CDR3 DNA is TGTGCCAGCAGTTTCCCCTCCGGGACTAGCGGATACGAGCAGTACTTC. Translating gives CASSFPSGTSGYEQYF.